Given below is one TCR beta chain in context. The data were taken from a study of shared clonotypes between healthy human individuals. Trimming stripped 5 bases from V and 2 bases from J, with 10 bases between. Germline V gene sequence: CDR1 SEHNR, CDR2 FQNEAQ (reference sequence). The CDR3 is 13 amino acids. Clones were read by immunoSEQ multiplex PCR, and TCRdb kept only the in-frame ones, dropping some. The repertoire holds approximately 640,000 clones, with about nine tenths as singletons. The rearrangement uses TRBV7-9 and TRBJ2-7; D remains unclear. The source material was memory CD8+ T cells from PBMCs. As to subset: CD45RO+ cells pooled with CCR7-negative TemRA cells. The TCR was taken from a man younger than 30 in good health. Some clones in this sample may be carry-over from other donors' samples. The CDR3 sequence is CASSRTAPYEQYF. CDR3 coding DNA: TGTGCCAGCAGCCGGACGGCGCCCTACGAGCAGTACTTC.